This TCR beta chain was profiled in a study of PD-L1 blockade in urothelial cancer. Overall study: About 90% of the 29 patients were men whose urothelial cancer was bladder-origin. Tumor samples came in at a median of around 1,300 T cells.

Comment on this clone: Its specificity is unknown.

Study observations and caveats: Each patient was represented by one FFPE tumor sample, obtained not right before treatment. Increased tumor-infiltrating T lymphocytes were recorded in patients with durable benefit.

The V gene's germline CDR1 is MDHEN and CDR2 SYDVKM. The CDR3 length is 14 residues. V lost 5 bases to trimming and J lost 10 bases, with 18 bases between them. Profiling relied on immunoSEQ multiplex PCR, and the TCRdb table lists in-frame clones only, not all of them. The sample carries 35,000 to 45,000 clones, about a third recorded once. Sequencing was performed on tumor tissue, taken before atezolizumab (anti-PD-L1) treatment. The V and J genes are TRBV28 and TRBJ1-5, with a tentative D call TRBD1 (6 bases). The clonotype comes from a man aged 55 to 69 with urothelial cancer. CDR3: CASSPPDSFSPQHF. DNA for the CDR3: TGTGCCAGCAGTCCCCCGGACAGTTTTTCCCCCCAGCATTTT.